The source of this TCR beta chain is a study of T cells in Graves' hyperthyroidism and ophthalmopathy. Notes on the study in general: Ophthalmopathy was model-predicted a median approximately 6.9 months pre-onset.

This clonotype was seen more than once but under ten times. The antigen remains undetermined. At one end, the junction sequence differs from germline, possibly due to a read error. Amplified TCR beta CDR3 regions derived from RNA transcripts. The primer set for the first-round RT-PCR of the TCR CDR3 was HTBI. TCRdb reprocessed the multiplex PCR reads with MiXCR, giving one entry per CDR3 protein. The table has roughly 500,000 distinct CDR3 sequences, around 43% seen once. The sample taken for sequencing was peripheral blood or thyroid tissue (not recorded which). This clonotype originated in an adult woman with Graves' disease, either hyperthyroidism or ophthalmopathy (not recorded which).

This CDR3 is CASGYRYKPPLHF. The CDR3, as DNA: TGTGCCAGCGGTTACCGATATAAGCCACCCCTCCACTTT. This chain uses TRBV6-5 with TRBJ1-6; D gene ambiguous. The CDR3 contains 13 residues. Germline CDR1 MNHEY, CDR2 SVGAGI.